This T cell receptor beta chain was found in a study of blood T cell repertoires in COVID-19. Profiled with immunoSEQ multiplex PCR; TCRdb holds only in-frame clones, not every one. The sample includes around 280,000 clones, 85% seen only once; the top ten take around 4.2%. This CDR3 is 11 amino acids long. V gave up 5 bases and J gave up 6 bases, with 7 bases separating them. Germline V gene lookup returns CDR1 MNHNY and CDR2 SVGAGI (reference sequence). The chain couples TRBV6-6 to TRBJ1-1; D gene uncertain. This clonotype was obtained from a woman between 45 and 60 years old with active or convalescent COVID-19. The sequenced sample consisted of peripheral blood. CDR3 bases: TGTGCCAGCAGTGTGCGCGCTGAAGCTTTCTTT. Its protein product is CASSVRAEAFF.